A single sample gave rise to the 20 T cell receptor beta chains below, sequenced in a study of blood T cells in healthy people across ages (dated by TCRdb to between 2015 and 2017). The method was 5' RACE. These reads were obtained on an Illumina HiSeq 2500. The second PCR ran for roughly 6 to 11 cycles and used a J-beta primer mix along with a sample-barcoded 5' primer. TCRdb applied fastp at Q25 and MiXCR to the public reads, then kept only in-frame beta chains. Every entry covers one CDR3 protein and lists the most common genes and DNA from its rows. The sample includes about 760,000 distinct CDR3 sequences, with approximately 60% observed a single time. The ten largest clones add up to around 25% of the sample. The material sequenced was blood. The receptors come from a man aged 40-49 years in good health.

The CDR3 sequence is CASSYDDRGRETQYF. The CDR3 nucleotides read TGTGCCAGCAGTTACGACGACAGGGGTCGGGAGACCCAGTACTTC. The gene calls are TRBV6-5 and TRBJ2-5; 8 bases align to TRBD1. Germline V CDR1 and CDR2: MNHEY, SVGAGI. Trimming at V came to 2 bases and at J to 5 bases, leaving 7 bases not matched to a gene. The CDR3 is 15 amino acids.

The J gene is TRBJ2-7, the V gene TRBV12-3 or TRBV12-4, with D possibly matching TRBD1 (6 bases). This CDR3 has 16 residues. V was shortened by 2 bases and J by 1 base, with 15 bases between the two germline ends. This chain's CDR3 is CASSLTGFGRSYEQYF. The CDR3 coding sequence is TGTGCCAGCAGTTTAACAGGGTTTGGACGGTCCTACGAGCAGTACTTC.

The chain joins TRBV3-1 to TRBJ1-6; 9 bases align to TRBD1. The CDR3 consists of 15 residues. J was trimmed by 8 bases and V by 3 bases; bases with no gene match: 5. Germline V CDR1 and CDR2: LGHDT, YNNKEL (reference sequence). CDR3 protein: CASSQGQGGHSPLHF. The CDR3 DNA reads TGTGCCAGCAGCCAGGGACAGGGAGGGCATTCACCCCTCCACTTT.

The chain employs TRBV5-5 and TRBJ2-5, with a possible D match to TRBD1 (6 bases). Germline CDR1 reads SGHKS; CDR2 reads YYEKEE (reference sequence). V was shortened by 4 bases and J by 1 base, with 8 bases between the two germline ends. The CDR3 is made up of 13 amino acids. CDR3 amino acids: CASSIQGQETQYF. The CDR3 coding sequence is TGTGCCAGCAGCATACAGGGCCAAGAGACCCAGTACTTC.

This chain connects TRBV6-5 to TRBJ2-7, with 7 bases aligning to TRBD1. V was pared by 6 bases and J by 0 bases, with 8 bases of the junction left unmatched. CDR3 length equals 15 residues. The germline V gene has CDR1 MNHEY and CDR2 SVGAGI. This CDR3 reads CASRPGQRASYEQYF. CDR3 DNA: TGTGCCAGCAGGCCGGGACAGAGAGCCTCCTACGAGCAGTACTTC.

This rearrangement joins TRBV28 to TRBJ2-5, with D possibly matching TRBD2 (6 bases). V dropped 6 bases and J dropped 1 base, with 12 bases sitting between them. The germline gives CDR1 MDHEN, CDR2 SYDVKM. The CDR3 length is 14 residues. CDR3: CASRPAGPQETQYF. The DNA of the CDR3 is TGTGCCAGCAGACCGGCGGGGCCCCAAGAGACCCAGTACTTC. The variable domain in full, completed from reference TRBV28 and TRBJ2-5, reads DVKVTQSSRYLVKRTGEKVFLECVQDMDHENMFWYRQDPGLGLRLIYFSYDVKMKEKGDIPEGYSVSREKKERFSLILESASTNQTSMYLCASRPAGPQETQYFGPGTRLLVL.

The rearrangement links TRBV12-3 or TRBV12-4 to TRBJ1-6, with TRBD1 as a possible D gene (5 bases). The CDR3 loop spans 16 amino acids. V lost 4 bases and J 9 bases, leaving 19 bases between the germline ends. The CDR3 is CASSSDRPSNLSPLHF. The CDR3 bases are TGTGCCAGCAGTTCAGACAGACCCTCCAACCTTTCACCCCTCCACTTT.

This rearrangement joins TRBV5-5 to TRBJ2-5, with D perhaps matching TRBD2 (6 bases). CDR3 size: 15 residues. V was cut by 0 bases and J by 5 bases, with 14 bases left in between. CDR1 and CDR2 from the germline V gene are SGHKS and YYEKEE (reference sequence). Here the CDR3 reads CASSLGARRVETQYF. The CDR3 bases are TGTGCCAGCAGCTTGGGTGCACGGAGGGTGGAGACCCAGTACTTC. Drawing the rest from reference TRBV5-5 and TRBJ2-5, the complete variable domain is DAGVTQSPTHLIKTRGQQVTLRCSPISGHKSVSWYQQVLGQGPQFIFQYYEKEERGRGNFPDRFSARQFPNYSSELNVNALLLGDSALYLCASSLGARRVETQYFGPGTRLLVL.

The chain carries TRBV20-1 and TRBJ2-5; TRBD1 matches at 9 bases. Germline V gene sequence: CDR1 DFQATT, CDR2 SNEGSKA (reference sequence). The CDR3 consists of 16 residues. Unmatched junction bases numbered 14, after V lost 5 bases and J lost 4 bases. The CDR3 loop is CSAPPSVDRGVETQYF. In DNA, the CDR3 is TGCAGTGCTCCCCCCTCAGTGGACAGGGGAGTAGAGACCCAGTACTTC.

The rearrangement joins TRBV29-1 to TRBJ2-1; the D call may be TRBD1 or TRBD2 (5 bases each). CDR1 is SQVTM, CDR2 ANQGSEA, per germline. This CDR3 spans 13 amino acids. V lost 3 bases and J 1 base, leaving 7 bases between the germline ends. The CDR3 DNA follows: TGCAGCGTTGAGGGGGTTTCCTACAATGAGCAGTTCTTC. Translating it yields CSVEGVSYNEQFF.

The genes are TRBV4-3 and TRBJ2-1; TRBD1 matches 8 bases. Trimming cost V 0 bases and J 2 bases; bases outside gene matches: 0. Germline loops: CDR1 LGHNA, CDR2 YSLEER. The CDR3 sequence is 15 residues long. In nucleotides, the CDR3 is TGCGCCAGCAGCCAAGAGACAGGGGCCTACAATGAGCAGTTCTTC. It yields the protein CASSQETGAYNEQFF.

The V and J genes are TRBV5-1 and TRBJ2-2; 9 nucleotides line up with TRBD2. The CDR3 spans 18 residues. Per germline, CDR1 SGHRS and CDR2 YFSETQ. V lost 6 bases to trimming and J lost 1 base; unmatched junction nucleotides: 13. The CDR3: CASTSPNLAGMNTGELFF. The DNA for the CDR3 is TGCGCCAGCACTTCACCCAATCTAGCGGGGATGAACACCGGGGAGCTGTTTTTT.

J is TRBJ1-6 and V is TRBV20-1, with TRBD1 identical over 7 bases. Germline lookup yields CDR1 DFQATT and CDR2 SNEGSKA (reference sequence). V lost 3 bases and J lost 7; bases outside the gene matches: 6. The CDR3 contains 14 residues. This CDR3 is CSASGKGANSPLHF. The CDR3 coding sequence is TGCAGTGCTAGCGGAAAGGGGGCGAATTCACCCCTCCACTTT.

This clonotype turned up a few times. The J gene is TRBJ2-7, the V gene TRBV3-1; the match to TRBD1 covers 9 bases. Germline CDR1 LGHDT, CDR2 YNNKEL (reference sequence). The CDR3 has 15 amino acids. The trim removed 4 bases at V and 3 bases at J, leaving 7 bases unmatched. CDR3 residues: CASSRGGQGGYEQYF. The CDR3 bases are TGTGCCAGCAGCCGAGGGGGACAGGGTGGCTACGAGCAGTACTTC.

V is TRBV12-5 and J is TRBJ2-2; no clear D gene. There are 12 residues in the CDR3. V was cut by 3 bases and J by 6 bases, with 5 bases left in between. CDR1 and CDR2 (germline): LGHNT, FRNRAP. CDR3 nucleotide sequence: TGTGCTAGTGGTTTTTCCCCCGGGGAGCTGTTTTTT. Translating it yields CASGFSPGELFF.

This clonotype was seen ten or more times. This chain uses TRBV20-1 with TRBJ2-7, with D unclear. The CDR3 is 13 amino acids. Germline V gives CDR1 DFQATT, CDR2 SNEGSKA (reference sequence). The V end lost 0 bases, the J end lost 1 base, and 7 bases lay between the germline ends. CDR3 sequence reads: CSARESASYEQYF. The CDR3 DNA sequence: TGCAGTGCTAGAGAGAGCGCTTCCTACGAGCAGTACTTC.

This clonotype has just one count. This rearrangement joins TRBV24-1 to TRBJ2-1; D is ambiguous. CDR1 and CDR2 from the germline V gene are KGHDR and SFDVKD. This CDR3 is built from 21 residues. The V gene lost 3 bases and the J gene lost 2 bases, with 28 bases spanning the gap. The CDR3 nucleotides are TGTGCCACCAGTGATCCCTCCCGGGCCACTTCGAGTTCCGGAACCTACAATGAGCAGTTCTTC. The encoded protein is CATSDPSRATSSSGTYNEQFF.

The genes are TRBV29-1 and TRBJ2-5; TRBD2 matches 7 bases. In germline, CDR1 is SQVTM, CDR2 ANQGSEA. Unmatched junction bases numbered 12, after V lost 6 bases and J lost 5 bases. This CDR3 is 14 amino acids long. CDR3 in DNA: TGCAGCGTAGCGGGACTCCCAGAGGGGGAGACCCAGTACTTC. It translates to CSVAGLPEGETQYF. The complete variable domain, with remaining parts taken from reference TRBV29-1 and TRBJ2-5, reads SAVISQKPSRDICQRGTSLTIQCQVDSQVTMMFWYRQQPGQSLTLIATANQGSEATYESGFVIDKFPISRPNLTFSTLTVSNMSPEDSSIYLCSVAGLPEGETQYFGPGTRLLVL.

This clonotype has ten or more counts. The chain recombines TRBV6-6 with TRBJ2-7; TRBD2 might be the D (6 bases). V was cut by 4 bases and J by 3 bases, with 16 bases left in between. In germline, CDR1 is MNHNY, CDR2 SVGAGI (reference sequence). CDR3 length equals 15 residues. CDR3 nucleotides: TGTGCCAGCAGTTCTCCTTCTACGGGACTCTACGAGCAGTACTTC. Translating gives CASSSPSTGLYEQYF.

This clonotype was seen ten or more times. This chain uses TRBV6-2 or TRBV6-3 with TRBJ2-7; perhaps TRBD2 as D (5 bases). Germline V gene data show CDR1 as MNHEY and CDR2 as SVGEGT. The CDR3 totals 14 residues. The V end was cut by 2 bases, the J end by 5 bases, with 13 bases between. The CDR3 DNA sequence: TGTGCCAGCAGTTACGGGAGAGAAGTGGACGAGCAGTACTTC. Translation gives CASSYGREVDEQYF.